Listed below are T cell receptor beta chains from one sample, sequenced in a study of T cell repertoires in cytomegalovirus infection. In TCRdb, the reads were re-called with MiXCR into one record per CDR3 protein. In the table there are hundreds of thousands of distinct CDR3 sequences, about 44% of which are singletons. These receptors have no known antigen. Sequenced here: cultured PBMCs, sampled from culture after CMV antigen stimulation. All receptors derive from a human donor in good health (CMV status not recorded). Some clones in this sample may be carry-over from other donors' samples. CDR3s include the opening cysteine and the closing phenylalanine or tryptophan. The D gene is left open where the match is weak. The size field is filled for only some rows; it gives once, few, many or a size class.

TRBV6-5	.	.	TRBJ1-2	CASSRNPAGDGYTF	TGTGCCAGCAGCCGAAACCCCGCGGGGGATGGCTACACCTTC
TRBV29-1	.	.	TRBJ2-7	CSVGEELTYEQYF	TGCAGCGTGGGGGAGGAACTAACCTACGAGCAGTACTTC
TRBV20-1	TRBD2	.	TRBJ2-3	CSASYPLAGGTDTQYF	TGCAGTGCCTCCTACCCTTTAGCGGGAGGGACAGATACGCAGTATTTT
TRBV12-3/TRBV12-4	.	.	TRBJ1-2	CASSPLPRGYTF	TGTGCCAGCAGTCCCCTCCCCAGGGGCTACACCTTC
TRBV12-3/TRBV12-4	TRBD1	.	TRBJ2-2	CASSFGQGADTGELFF	TGTGCCAGCAGTTTTGGACAGGGGGCGGATACCGGGGAGCTGTTTTTT
TRBV12-3/TRBV12-4	.	few	TRBJ2-5	CASTPGGSDEETQYF	TGTGCCAGCACCCCGGGTGGGTCGGACGAAGAGACCCAGTACTTC
TRBV11-2	.	few	TRBJ2-1	CASSLGPPYNNEQFF	TGTGCCAGCAGCTTAGGCCCCCCCTACAACAATGAGCAGTTCTTC
TRBV12-3/TRBV12-4	.	few	TRBJ1-6	CASSSWGRDSPLHF	TGTGCCAGCAGTTCCTGGGGTAGGGATTCACCCCTCCACTTT
TRBV12-5	TRBD2	.	TRBJ2-5	CASGLVLDGIIAGYQETQYF	TGTGCTAGTGGTTTGGTCCTCGACGGGATTATAGCGGGATACCAAGAGACCCAGTACTTC
TRBV7-8	.	few	TRBJ1-4	CASSPRRLGEKLFF	TGTGCCAGCAGTCCGCGGAGATTGGGCGAAAAACTGTTTTTT
TRBV7-9	TRBD2	.	TRBJ2-5	CASSLGASGPQETQYF	TGTGCCAGCAGCCTAGGGGCTAGCGGGCCCCAAGAGACCCAGTACTTC
TRBV6-6	TRBD2	.	TRBJ2-2	CASSYSGSGRRNTGELYF	TGTGCCAGCAGTTACTCTGGTAGCGGGAGAAGAAACACCGGGGAGCTGTATTTT
TRBV12-3/TRBV12-4	TRBD1	.	TRBJ1-1	CASTDGKGAMNTEAFF	TGTGCCAGCACCGATGGAAAGGGGGCTATGAACACTGAAGCTTTCTTT
TRBV4-2	.	few	TRBJ2-1	CASSQIIGEQFF	TGTGCCAGCAGCCAAATTATTGGCGAGCAGTTCTTC
TRBV7-2	TRBD1	few	TRBJ2-7	CASSLGQTSSGEQYF	TGTGCCAGCAGCCTGGGACAGACATCCTCGGGAGAGCAGTACTTC
TRBV20-1	.	.	TRBJ1-5	CSAAPSGIIRRNQPQHF	TGCAGTGCCGCCCCCTCGGGCATAATAAGGCGCAATCAGCCCCAGCATTTT
TRBV28	TRBD1	.	TRBJ2-7	CASSRRRQGALRSSGEQYF	TGTGCCAGCAGCCGCCGAAGGCAGGGGGCTCTCAGAAGTTCGGGCGAGCAGTACTTC
TRBV19	.	.	TRBJ1-3	CASSIDDADSGNTIYF	TGTGCCAGTAGTATAGATGACGCAGACTCTGGAAACACCATATATTTT
TRBV27	TRBD2	.	TRBJ2-7	CASSRGTSEKEYF	TGTGCCAGCAGTAGAGGGACTAGCGAAAAGGAGTACTTC
TRBV19	TRBD2	.	TRBJ2-1	CASSIGTSVNNEQFF	TGTGCCAGTAGTATTGGGACTAGCGTTAACAATGAGCAGTTCTTC
TRBV6-1	.	.	TRBJ2-5	CASSPDWETQYF	TGTGCCAGCAGTCCGGACTGGGAGACCCAGTACTTC
TRBV12-3/TRBV12-4	TRBD2	.	TRBJ2-7	CASSLGLAGGPAYEQYF	TGTGCCAGCAGTTTAGGGCTAGCGGGAGGGCCGGCCTACGAGCAGTACTTC
TRBV7-2	.	few	TRBJ1-4	CASSLGVGSEKLFF	TGTGCCAGCAGCTTAGGAGTGGGATCAGAAAAACTGTTTTTT
TRBV6-1	.	.	TRBJ2-5	CASRWTGEQETQYF	TGTGCCAGCCGATGGACTGGGGAACAAGAGACCCAGTACTTC
TRBV20-1	TRBD1	few	TRBJ1-1	CSAIPTGVIGTEAFF	TGCAGTGCTATTCCGACAGGGGTTATAGGCACTGAAGCTTTCTTT
TRBV7-2	.	.	TRBJ2-3	CASSRDGKPSTDTQYF	TGTGCCAGCAGCCGGGACGGGAAACCCAGCACAGATACGCAGTATTTT
TRBV7-8	.	.	TRBJ1-1	CASSLTTGRTEAFF	TGTGCCAGCAGCCTCACCACAGGGAGGACTGAAGCTTTCTTT
TRBV7-2	.	.	TRBJ2-7	CASSFASSYEQYF	TGTGCCAGCAGCTTCGCGAGCTCCTACGAGCAGTACTTC
TRBV18	TRBD1	.	TRBJ2-4	CASSPQTGPQNIQYF	TGTGCCAGCTCACCCCAGACAGGGCCCCAAAACATTCAGTACTTC
TRBV7-2	TRBD1	once	TRBJ1-3	CASSSRQGTSGNTIYF	TGTGCCAGCAGCTCTCGACAGGGTACATCTGGAAACACCATATATTTT
TRBV6-1	.	.	TRBJ2-6	CASNHAGGAGANVLTF	TGTGCCAGCAATCACGCAGGGGGGGCTGGGGCCAACGTCCTGACTTTC
TRBV4-2	.	.	TRBJ1-5	CASSEDNSGQPQHF	TGTGCCAGCAGCGAGGACAACTCGGGGCAGCCCCAGCATTTT
TRBV4-2	TRBD2	few	TRBJ2-7	CASSRTDPSGGLYEQYF	TGTGCCAGCAGCCGCACCGATCCTAGCGGGGGGCTATACGAGCAGTACTTC
TRBV28	.	.	TRBJ2-5	CATWGAEQETQYF	TGTGCCACCTGGGGGGCGGAACAAGAGACCCAGTACTTC
TRBV7-9	TRBD1	few	TRBJ2-5	CASSLAETGRETQYF	TGTGCCAGCAGCTTAGCGGAGACAGGGCGAGAGACCCAGTACTTC
TRBV20-1	.	.	TRBJ2-7	CSARDPRTAPYEQYF	TGCAGTGCTAGAGATCCGAGGACCGCCCCCTACGAGCAGTACTTC
TRBV6-2/TRBV6-3	.	.	TRBJ2-7	CGSTKGRLYEQYF	TGTGGCAGCACCAAAGGTCGATTATACGAGCAGTACTTC
TRBV25-1	.	few	TRBJ2-7	CASSESRGKTYEQYF	TGTGCCAGCAGTGAATCGAGAGGGAAAACCTACGAGCAGTACTTC
TRBV6-2/TRBV6-3	.	.	TRBJ1-1	CASSYSHRQNTEAFF	TGTGCCAGCAGTTACTCGCACAGGCAGAACACTGAAGCTTTCTTT
TRBV7-9	TRBD1	.	TRBJ1-1	CASSNRGRDTEAFF	TGTGCCAGCAGCAACAGGGGCAGGGACACTGAAGCTTTCTTT
TRBV7-2	TRBD1	many	TRBJ1-1	CASSFGQGNTEAFF	TGTGCCAGCAGCTTCGGACAGGGGAACACTGAAGCTTTCTTT
TRBV5-1	TRBD1	few	TRBJ1-1	CASSLNARGQGARRVNTEAFF	TGCGCCAGCAGCTTGAATGCGAGGGGACAGGGGGCGCGGAGGGTGAACACTGAAGCTTTCTTT
TRBV12-3/TRBV12-4	.	.	TRBJ1-1	CASSREGLGTEAFF	TGTGCCAGCAGCAGGGAGGGTTTGGGCACTGAAGCTTTCTTT
TRBV7-2	.	few	TRBJ1-1	CASSPPPSTEAFF	TGTGCCAGCAGCCCGCCACCGAGCACTGAAGCTTTCTTT
TRBV7-2	TRBD2	few	TRBJ2-5	CASRPRTSGFETQYF	TGTGCCAGCAGACCTCGGACTAGCGGGTTTGAGACCCAGTACTTC
TRBV7-8	.	many	TRBJ2-3	CASRRASARKVDTQYF	TGTGCCAGCAGGAGAGCTAGCGCAAGGAAGGTGGATACGCAGTATTTT
TRBV20-1	.	.	TRBJ2-5	CSASIRGPIETQYF	TGCAGTGCCTCCATACGAGGGCCGATAGAGACCCAGTACTTC
TRBV7-6	.	.	TRBJ2-1	CASSPPEVDEQFF	TGTGCCAGCAGCCCTCCAGAGGTCGATGAGCAGTTCTTC
TRBV20-1	.	once	TRBJ2-7	CSAREVYRRMNEQYF	TGCAGTGCTAGAGAGGTGTACAGGAGAATGAACGAGCAGTACTTC
TRBV7-8	.	.	TRBJ1-5	CASSQSHRASNQPQHF	TGTGCCAGCAGCCAATCCCACAGGGCCAGCAATCAGCCCCAGCATTTT
TRBV2	.	.	TRBJ2-7	CASSYGRPNEEQYF	TGTGCCAGCAGTTATGGACGGCCGAATGAGGAGCAGTACTTC
TRBV7-8	.	.	TRBJ2-1	CASKPNRGRPHEQFF	TGTGCCAGTAAACCTAATCGGGGACGCCCCCATGAGCAGTTCTTC
TRBV12-3/TRBV12-4	.	few	TRBJ1-5	CASSRSSGLPQHF	TGTGCCAGCAGTAGATCTTCAGGGTTACCCCAGCATTTT
TRBV7-7	.	few	TRBJ2-3	CASSQIGTDTQYF	TGTGCCAGCAGCCAAATTGGCACAGATACGCAGTATTTT
TRBV6-1	.	.	TRBJ1-4	CASSEQGTNEKLFF	TGTGCCAGCAGTGAACAGGGGACTAATGAAAAACTGTTTTTT